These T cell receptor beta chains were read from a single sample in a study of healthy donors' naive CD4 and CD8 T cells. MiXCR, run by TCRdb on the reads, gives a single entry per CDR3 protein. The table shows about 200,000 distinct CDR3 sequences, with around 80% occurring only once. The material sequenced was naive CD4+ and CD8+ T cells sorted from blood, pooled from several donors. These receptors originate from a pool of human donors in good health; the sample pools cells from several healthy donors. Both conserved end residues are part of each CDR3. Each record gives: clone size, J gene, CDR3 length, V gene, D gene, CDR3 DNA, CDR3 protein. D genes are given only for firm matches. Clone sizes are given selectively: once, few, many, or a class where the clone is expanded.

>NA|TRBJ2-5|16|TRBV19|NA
TGTGCCAGTAGTCCACCGGCAGGGGGGATTATCCGGACCCAGTACTTC
CASSPPAGGIIRTQYF
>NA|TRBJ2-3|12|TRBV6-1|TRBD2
TGTGCCAGCAGTGAAACTAGCGTTACGCAGTATTTT
CASSETSVTQYF
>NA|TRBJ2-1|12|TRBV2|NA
TGTGCCAGCGGTCCGAGCTACAATGAGCAGTTCTTC
CASGPSYNEQFF
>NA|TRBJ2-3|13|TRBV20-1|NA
TGCAGTGCTAGCAGCGGGAGCACAGATACGCAGTATTTT
CSASSGSTDTQYF
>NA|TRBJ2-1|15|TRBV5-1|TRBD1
TGCGCCAGCAGCAAAGGGACAGGGAAGGACAATGAGCAGTTCTTC
CASSKGTGKDNEQFF
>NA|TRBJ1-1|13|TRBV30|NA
TGTGCCTGGGGCCGGGGGCGAAACACTGAAGCTTTCTTT
CAWGRGRNTEAFF
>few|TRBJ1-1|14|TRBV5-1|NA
TGCGCCAGCAGCCTCTCCGGGGAGAACACTGAAGCTTTCTTT
CASSLSGENTEAFF
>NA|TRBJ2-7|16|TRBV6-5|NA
TGTGCCAGCAGTTACTCGGCCAGGATGAAGTTCTACGAGCAGTACTTC
CASSYSARMKFYEQYF
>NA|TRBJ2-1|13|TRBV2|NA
TGTGCCAGCAACAAGGAGCGGGACAATGAGCAGTTCTTC
CASNKERDNEQFF
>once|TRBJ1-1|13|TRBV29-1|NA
TGCAGCGTTTCGCAGGGCCCGAACACTGAAGCTTTCTTT
CSVSQGPNTEAFF
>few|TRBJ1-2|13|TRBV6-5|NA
TGTGCCAGCAGTCACGGGACATCGAATGGCTACACCTTC
CASSHGTSNGYTF
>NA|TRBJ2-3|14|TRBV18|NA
TGTGCCAGCTCGCCGACATATAGCACAGATACGCAGTATTTT
CASSPTYSTDTQYF
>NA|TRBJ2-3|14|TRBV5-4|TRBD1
TGTGCCAGCAGCACCGGACAGGGCAGAGATACGCAGTATTTT
CASSTGQGRDTQYF
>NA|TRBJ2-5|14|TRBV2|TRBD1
TGTGCCAGCAAGGTGGGACAGGCTCAAGAGACCCAGTACTTC
CASKVGQAQETQYF
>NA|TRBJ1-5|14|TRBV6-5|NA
TGTGCCAGCAGTTACGCGCAGGGCAATCAGCCCCAGCATTTT
CASSYAQGNQPQHF
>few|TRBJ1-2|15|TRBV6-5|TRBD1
TGTGCCAGCAGTTACTCAAAGGGACAGATCTATGGCTACACCTTC
CASSYSKGQIYGYTF
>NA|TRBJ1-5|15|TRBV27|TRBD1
TGTGCCAGCAAAAGGTCGGACAGGGAAAATCAGCCCCAGCATTTT
CASKRSDRENQPQHF
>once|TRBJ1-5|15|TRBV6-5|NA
TGTGCCAGCAGTTACTCCTCGGGGTTGAATCAGCCCCAGCATTTT
CASSYSSGLNQPQHF
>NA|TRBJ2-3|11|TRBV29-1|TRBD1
TGCAGCGTTGTCGGACAGGGGACGCAGTATTTT
CSVVGQGTQYF
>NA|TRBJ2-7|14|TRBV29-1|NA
TGCAGCGTTGGGAAGGGGACGAACCCCTACGAGCAGTACTTC
CSVGKGTNPYEQYF
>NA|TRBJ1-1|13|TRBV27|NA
TGTGCCAGCAGCCTGGACATTGGCACTGAAGCTTTCTTT
CASSLDIGTEAFF
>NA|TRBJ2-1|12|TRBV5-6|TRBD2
TGTGCCAGCAGTGGGGGACTAGCTGAGCAGTTCTTC
CASSGGLAEQFF
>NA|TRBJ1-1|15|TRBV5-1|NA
TGCGCCAGCAGCGGCTTAGGGGCAGCGAACACTGAAGCTTTCTTT
CASSGLGAANTEAFF
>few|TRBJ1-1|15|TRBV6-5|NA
TGTGCCAGCAGTTATAATTTGGGTAGGAGGACTGAAGCTTTCTTT
CASSYNLGRRTEAFF
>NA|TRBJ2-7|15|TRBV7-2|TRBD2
TGTGCCAGCAGCTTAGTTGGGGGAGCGGGAAATGAGCAGTACTTC
CASSLVGGAGNEQYF
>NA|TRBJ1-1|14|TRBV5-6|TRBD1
TGTGCCAGCAGCTTCCCGACAGGGTGGACTGAAGCTTTCTTT
CASSFPTGWTEAFF
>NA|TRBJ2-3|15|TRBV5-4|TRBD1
TGTGCCAGCAGCTTGGTGCCCGACAGGGGAGATACGCAGTATTTT
CASSLVPDRGDTQYF
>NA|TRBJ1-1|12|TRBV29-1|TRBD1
TGCAGTGGGCTAGGGGGCAGGACTGAAGCTTTCTTT
CSGLGGRTEAFF
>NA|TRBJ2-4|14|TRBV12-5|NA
TGTGCTAGTGGTTTGGGGCAGGGGATAAACATTCAGTACTTC
CASGLGQGINIQYF
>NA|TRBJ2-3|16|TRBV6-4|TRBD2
TGTGCCAGCAGTGCGACTAGCGGAATCTCCACAGATACGCAGTATTTT
CASSATSGISTDTQYF
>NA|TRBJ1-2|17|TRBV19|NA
TGTGCCAGTCAAGCTATGATGGGACCTAGAGGTAACTATGGCTACACCTTC
CASQAMMGPRGNYGYTF
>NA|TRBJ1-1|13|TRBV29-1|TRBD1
TGCAGCGTTAGACAGGGACTGAACACTGAAGCTTTCTTT
CSVRQGLNTEAFF
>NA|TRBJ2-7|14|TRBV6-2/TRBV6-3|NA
TGTGCCAGCAGTTACTCACGCGGAGCCTACGAGCAGTACTTC
CASSYSRGAYEQYF
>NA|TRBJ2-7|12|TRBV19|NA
TGTGCCACCTCCCGGACCGCCTACGAGCAGTACTTC
CATSRTAYEQYF
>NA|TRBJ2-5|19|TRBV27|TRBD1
TGTGCCAGCAGTCCGGTCAGGGACAGAGTTAGGTGGCAGGGCGAGACCCAGTACTTC
CASSPVRDRVRWQGETQYF
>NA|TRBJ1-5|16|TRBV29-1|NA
TGCAGCGTCAAACTCGGGACCGCGGGTAGCAATCAGCCCCAGCATTTT
CSVKLGTAGSNQPQHF
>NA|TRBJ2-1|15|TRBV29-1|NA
TGCAGCGTTGAAGGAGGAGACCCCACCTACAATGAGCAGTTCTTC
CSVEGGDPTYNEQFF
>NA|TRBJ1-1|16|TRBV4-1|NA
TGCGCCAGCAGCCAAGGCCTGGAACGGTTGGTCACTGAAGCTTTCTTT
CASSQGLERLVTEAFF
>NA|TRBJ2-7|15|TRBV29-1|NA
TGCAGCGTTCTACCGTACCGGGACGGCTCCTACGAGCAGTACTTC
CSVLPYRDGSYEQYF
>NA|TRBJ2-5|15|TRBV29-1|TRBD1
TGCAGCGTTGAAGAAGCGACAGGGGCTGGGGAGACCCAGTACTTC
CSVEEATGAGETQYF
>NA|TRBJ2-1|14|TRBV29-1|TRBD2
TGCAGCGTTTCTGGGACTAGCCCCTCGGGTGAGCAGTTCTTC
CSVSGTSPSGEQFF
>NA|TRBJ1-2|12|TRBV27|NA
TGTGCCAGCAGTCCCGGAGGGGATGGCTACACCTTC
CASSPGGDGYTF
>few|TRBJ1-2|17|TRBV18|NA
TGTGCCAGCTCACCATTACAGGGTAAACCAGCTAACTATGGCTACACCTTC
CASSPLQGKPANYGYTF
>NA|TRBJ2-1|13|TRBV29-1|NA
TGCAGCGTTGAATTGGACAGTTACAATGAGCAGTTCTTC
CSVELDSYNEQFF
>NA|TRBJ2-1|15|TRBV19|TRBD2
TGTGCCAGTAGCCGTGGCGGGAGGGCCTCGAATGAGCAGTTCTTC
CASSRGGRASNEQFF
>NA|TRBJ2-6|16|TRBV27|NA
TGTGCCAGCAGTTTAAAAGGGGGACCGGGGGCCAACGTCCCGACTTTC
CASSLKGGPGANVPTF
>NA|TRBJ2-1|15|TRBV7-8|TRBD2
TGTGCCATCCTGGGGCTAGCGGAGACCTACAATGAGCAGTTCTTC
CAILGLAETYNEQFF
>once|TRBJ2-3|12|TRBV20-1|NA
TGCAGTGTGTTAGCGGGCACAGATACGCAGTATTTT
CSVLAGTDTQYF
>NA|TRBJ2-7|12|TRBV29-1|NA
TGCAGCGTGGACTCGGAAGGATACGAGCAGTACTTC
CSVDSEGYEQYF
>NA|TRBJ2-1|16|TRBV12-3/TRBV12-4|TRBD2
TGTGCCAGCAGTTTAGCGCAGACTAGCGGTTCCTATGAGCAGTTCTTC
CASSLAQTSGSYEQFF
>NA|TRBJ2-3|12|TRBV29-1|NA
TGCAGCGTTGTTTTGGGAGGCGATACGCAGTATTTT
CSVVLGGDTQYF
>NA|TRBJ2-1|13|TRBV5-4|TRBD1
TGTGCCAGCAGCGAGGGACAGGGAGGGGAGCAGTTCTTC
CASSEGQGGEQFF